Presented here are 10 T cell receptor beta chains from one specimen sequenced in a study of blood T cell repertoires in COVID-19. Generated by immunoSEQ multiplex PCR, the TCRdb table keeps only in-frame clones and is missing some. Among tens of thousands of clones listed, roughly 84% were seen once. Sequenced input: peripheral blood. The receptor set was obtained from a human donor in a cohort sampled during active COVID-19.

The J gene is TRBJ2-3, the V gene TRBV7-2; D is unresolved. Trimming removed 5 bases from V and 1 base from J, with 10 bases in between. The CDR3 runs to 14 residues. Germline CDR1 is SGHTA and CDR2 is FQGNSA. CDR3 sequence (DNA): TGTGCCAGCAGCCCCCTTCGCGGCACAGATACGCAGTATTTT. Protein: CASSPLRGTDTQYF.

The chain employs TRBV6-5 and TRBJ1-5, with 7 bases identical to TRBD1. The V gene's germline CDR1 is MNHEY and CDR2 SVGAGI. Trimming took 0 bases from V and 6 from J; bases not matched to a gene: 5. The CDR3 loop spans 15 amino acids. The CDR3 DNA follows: TGTGCCAGCAGTTACTCGGCGTCAGGGGGTCAGCCCCAGCATTTT. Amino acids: CASSYSASGGQPQHF.

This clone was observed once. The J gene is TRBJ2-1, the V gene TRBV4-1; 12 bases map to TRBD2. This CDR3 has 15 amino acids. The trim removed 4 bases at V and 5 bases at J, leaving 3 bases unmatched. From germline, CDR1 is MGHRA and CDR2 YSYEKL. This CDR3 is CASSLGLAGNNEQFF. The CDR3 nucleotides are TGCGCCAGCAGCCTGGGACTAGCGGGCAACAATGAGCAGTTCTTC.

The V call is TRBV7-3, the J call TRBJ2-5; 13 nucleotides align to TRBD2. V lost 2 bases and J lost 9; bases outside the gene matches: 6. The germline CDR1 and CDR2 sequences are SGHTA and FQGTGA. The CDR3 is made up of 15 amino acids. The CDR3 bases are TGTGCCAGCAGCTTAGAGGGACTAGCGGGGAACCCCCAGTACTTC. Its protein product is CASSLEGLAGNPQYF. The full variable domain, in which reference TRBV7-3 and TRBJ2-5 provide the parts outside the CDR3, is GAGVSQTPSNKVTEKGKYVELRCDPISGHTALYWYRQSLGQGPEFLIYFQGTGAADDSGLPNDRFFAVRPEGSVSTLKIQRTERGDSAVYLCASSLEGLAGNPQYFGPGTRLLVL.

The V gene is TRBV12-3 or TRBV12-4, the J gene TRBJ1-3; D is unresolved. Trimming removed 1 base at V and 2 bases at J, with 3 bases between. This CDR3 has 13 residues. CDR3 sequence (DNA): TGTGCCAGCAGTTTAGGGCCTGGAAACACCATATATTTT. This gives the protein CASSLGPGNTIYF.

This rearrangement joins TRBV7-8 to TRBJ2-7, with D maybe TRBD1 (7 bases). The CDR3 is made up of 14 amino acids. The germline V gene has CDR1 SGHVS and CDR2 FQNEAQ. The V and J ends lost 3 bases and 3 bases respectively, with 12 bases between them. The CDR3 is CASSFSGGGYEQYF. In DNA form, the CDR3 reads TGTGCCAGCAGCTTTTCAGGGGGAGGCTACGAGCAGTACTTC.

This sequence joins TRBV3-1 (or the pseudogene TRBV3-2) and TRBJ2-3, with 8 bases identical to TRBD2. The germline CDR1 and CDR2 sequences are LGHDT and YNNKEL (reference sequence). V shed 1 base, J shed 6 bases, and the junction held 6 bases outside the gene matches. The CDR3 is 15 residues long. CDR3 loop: CASSQGASGSDTQYF. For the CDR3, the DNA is TGTGCCAGCAGCCAAGGCGCTAGCGGGTCGGATACGCAGTATTTT.

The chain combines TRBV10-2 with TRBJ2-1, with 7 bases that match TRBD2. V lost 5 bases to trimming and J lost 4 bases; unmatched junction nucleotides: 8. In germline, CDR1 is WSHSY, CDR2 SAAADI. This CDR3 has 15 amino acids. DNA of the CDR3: TGCGCCAGCAGTCCTTTGGGGGGGGGATACAATGAGCAGTTCTTC. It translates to CASSPLGGGYNEQFF.

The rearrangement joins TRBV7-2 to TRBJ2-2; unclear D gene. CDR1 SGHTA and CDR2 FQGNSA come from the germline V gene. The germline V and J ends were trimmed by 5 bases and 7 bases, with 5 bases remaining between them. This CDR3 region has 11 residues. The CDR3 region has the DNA TGTGCCAGCAGCCTCCTCGGGGAGCTGTTTTTT. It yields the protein CASSLLGELFF. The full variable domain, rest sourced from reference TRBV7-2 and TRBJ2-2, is GAGVSQSPSNKVTEKGKDVELRCDPISGHTALYWYRQSLGQGLEFLIYFQGNSAPDKSGLPSDRFSAERTGGSVSTLTIQRTQQEDSAVYLCASSLLGELFFGEGSRLTVL.

CDR3 bases: TGCGCCAGCAGCCCGAGGGGGACTAGCGGGGGTAGTGAGCAGTTCTTC. Its protein is CASSPRGTSGGSEQFF. V is TRBV5-1 and J is TRBJ2-1; 14 positions match TRBD2. The CDR3 has 16 residues. The J segment lost 9 bases and the V segment lost 4 bases, leaving 9 bases of the junction unmatched. Germline assignment: CDR1 SGHRS and CDR2 YFSETQ.